This is a list of T cell receptor beta chains from one sample in a study of patients and donors after allogeneic stem cell transplantation. Using its own MiXCR run on the RT-PCR reads, TCRdb lists one record per CDR3 protein. The table includes approximately 140,000 distinct CDR3 sequences, about a third detected once. The sequencing input was blood, either unsorted or a sorted T cell fraction (not recorded which). The origin of the receptors is a human donor who was either an allogeneic HSCT recipient or a stem cell or donor lymphocyte infusion donor (not recorded which). It is not recorded whose cells these are; they may come from a transplant donor. Both conserved end residues are part of each CDR3. The D gene is left open where the match is weak. Some rows mark clone size as missing; the rest say once, few, many or name a class of expanded clone.

>NA|TRBV12-3/TRBV12-4|TRBJ2-3|TRBD1
TGTGCCAGCAGGCGAGGACAGGGTACAGATACGCAGTATTTT
CASRRGQGTDTQYF
>NA|TRBV27|TRBJ1-2|NA
TGTGCCAGCAGTTTTGGGGGAGCTAACTATGGCTACACCTTC
CASSFGGANYGYTF
>few|TRBV5-1|TRBJ1-1|NA
TGCGCCAGCAGCTTGGAGATGTTGGGACCGACGGGAACTGAAGCTCTCTTT
CASSLEMLGPTGTEALF
>NA|TRBV3-1|TRBJ2-1|NA
TGTGCCAGCAGCCACAAAGGCAGGGTTGGAGTTTATGAGCAGTTCTTC
CASSHKGRVGVYEQFF
>NA|TRBV12-3/TRBV12-4|TRBJ1-1|NA
TGTGCCAGCACTCCGGCGGGGGCGAACACTGAAGCTTTCTTT
CASTPAGANTEAFF
>NA|TRBV12-3/TRBV12-4|TRBJ1-5|NA
TGTGCCAGCAGTTTACGGGCAGGACTCAATCAGCCCCAGCATTTT
CASSLRAGLNQPQHF
>NA|TRBV7-8|TRBJ2-2|NA
TGTGCCAGCAGCCTAGAGGGGTGGGCCACCGGGGAGCTGTTTTTT
CASSLEGWATGELFF
>few|TRBV4-2|TRBJ2-1|NA
TGTGCCAGCAGCCATACGGACAGCTCCTACAATGAGCAGTTCTTC
CASSHTDSSYNEQFF
>NA|TRBV20-1|TRBJ1-1|NA
TGCAGTGCCCCTACCCCGAGGGGTGAAGCTTTCTTT
CSAPTPRGEAFF
>many|TRBV7-8|TRBJ1-3|NA
TGTGCCAGCAGCTTAACCCGGACGTCTGGAAACACCATATATTTT
CASSLTRTSGNTIYF
>few|TRBV6-1|TRBJ2-1|NA
TGTGCCAGCAGTGAATCGACGTACTCTTTCTTC
CASSESTYSFF
>few|TRBV6-1|TRBJ1-6|TRBD1
TGTGCCAGCACCGAGCCAGGGGGCTATAATTCACCCCTCCACTTT
CASTEPGGYNSPLHF
>NA|TRBV9|TRBJ2-7|NA
TGTGCCAGCAGCGTAGGGGACGGCGAAGGGAAGTACTTC
CASSVGDGEGKYF
>NA|TRBV4-3|TRBJ2-7|TRBD2
TGCGCCAGCAGCCCGGGGAGGGAGTGGTACGAGCAGTACTTC
CASSPGREWYEQYF
>NA|TRBV12-3/TRBV12-4|TRBJ1-5|NA
TGTGCCAGCAGTTTGAGGGTAAATAGTCAGCCCCAGCATTTT
CASSLRVNSQPQHF
>NA|TRBV12-3/TRBV12-4|TRBJ1-4|TRBD1
TGTGCCAGCAGTTCAGGGGGCGTATGGGAAAAACTGTTTTTT
CASSSGGVWEKLFF
>NA|TRBV11-1|TRBJ2-5|TRBD1
TGTGCCAGCGGACAGGGATGGGAGACCCAGTACTTC
CASGQGWETQYF
>many|TRBV6-2/TRBV6-3|TRBJ1-5|NA
TGTGCCGTCCAATCGGCGGGCAGGTATCAGCCCCAGCATTTT
CAVQSAGRYQPQHF
>NA|TRBV7-2|TRBJ2-3|TRBD2
TGTGCCAGCAGCTTCCCCGGGACTACCCTCTTCACAGATACGCAGTATTTT
CASSFPGTTLFTDTQYF
>NA|TRBV5-1|TRBJ1-2|TRBD1
TGCGCCAGCAGCGGGACAGGGAGGTGGAATGGCTACACCTTC
CASSGTGRWNGYTF
>NA|TRBV6-2/TRBV6-3|TRBJ1-5|NA
TGTGCCAGCAGTGGGCCTCGAGGCAGTCAGCCCCAGCATTTT
CASSGPRGSQPQHF
>NA|TRBV24-1|TRBJ2-2|NA
TGTGCCACCAGTGATGGAGAATGGGACGGGGAGCTGTTTTTT
CATSDGEWDGELFF
>few|TRBV7-3|TRBJ1-2|NA
TGTGCCAGCAGCTTAGTGGCAGGGAATGGCTACACCTTC
CASSLVAGNGYTF
>once|TRBV4-3|TRBJ1-4|NA
TGCGCCAGCAGCCAGACGAGGGGTTCGGGAAAACTGTTTTTT
CASSQTRGSGKLFF
>NA|TRBV24-1|TRBJ2-5|NA
TGTGCCACCAGTGATTTCCCCGACGGCAAGACCCAAGAGACCCAGTACTTC
CATSDFPDGKTQETQYF
>few|TRBV12-3/TRBV12-4|TRBJ2-1|NA
TGTGCCAGCAGTTTTGGGGGGTCCTACAATGAGCAGTTCTTC
CASSFGGSYNEQFF
>NA|TRBV24-1|TRBJ1-1|NA
TGTGCCACCAGTGACCCCCAAACGCTTGAAGCTTTCTTT
CATSDPQTLEAFF
>few|TRBV5-6|TRBJ1-6|NA
TGTGCCAGCAGCTTAGTCGAGGGTAATTCACCCCTCCACTTT
CASSLVEGNSPLHF
>NA|TRBV27|TRBJ2-1|TRBD2
TGTGCCAGCAGTTTAGTTGCGGGGGTTTACAATGAGCAGTTCTTC
CASSLVAGVYNEQFF
>NA|TRBV24-1|TRBJ2-3|NA
TGTGCCACCAGTGATTTCCCAAAGGCTAGCACAGATACGCAGTATTTT
CATSDFPKASTDTQYF
>NA|TRBV4-2|TRBJ1-4|NA
TGTGCCAGCAGCCAAGAAGGCCAGGGAGGCGTAACTAATGAAATACTGTTTTTT
CASSQEGQGGVTNEILFF
>NA|TRBV18|TRBJ2-7|NA
TGTGCCAGCTCACCGGTCCCCCCTAGCAGCACCTTCTCCTACGAGCAGTACTTC
CASSPVPPSSTFSYEQYF
>NA|TRBV14|TRBJ1-2|TRBD1
TGTGCCAGCAGCGAATACAGGGGATATGGCTACACCTTC
CASSEYRGYGYTF
>few|TRBV7-2|TRBJ1-6|NA
TGTGCCAGCAGCCCCGACTCGGGACATTATAATTCACCCCTCCACTTT
CASSPDSGHYNSPLHF
>NA|TRBV29-1|TRBJ1-1|TRBD1
TGCAGCGCTGACCGGACAGGGGTGGACACTGAAGCTTTCTTT
CSADRTGVDTEAFF
>once|TRBV27|TRBJ1-5|TRBD1
TGTGCCAGCAGTAAGGACAGGGGCTTCAATCAGCCCCAGCATTTT
CASSKDRGFNQPQHF
>NA|TRBV9|TRBJ1-5|NA
TGTGCCAGCAGCGCGGACAGCTATAGCAATCAGCCCCAGCATTTT
CASSADSYSNQPQHF
>NA|TRBV7-2|TRBJ1-6|NA
TGTGCCAGCAGCTTCACAGCTAATTCACCCCTCCACTTT
CASSFTANSPLHF
>few|TRBV20-1|TRBJ1-3|TRBD1
TGCAGTGCTGGGGACAGGAGCTCTGGAAACACCATATATTTT
CSAGDRSSGNTIYF
>once|TRBV6-5|TRBJ2-5|NA
TGTGCCAGCAGAAAGGCCGCAATCATCCAAGAGACCCAGTACTTC
CASRKAAIIQETQYF
>few|TRBV11-2|TRBJ1-6|NA
TGTGCCAGCAGCTTAGAGAGCTCCTATAATTCACCCCTCCACTTT
CASSLESSYNSPLHF
>NA|TRBV4-2|TRBJ1-4|NA
TGTGCCAGCAGCCCCGACGGGGGGCCGACTAATGAAAAACTGTTTTTT
CASSPDGGPTNEKLFF
>many|TRBV28|TRBJ1-2|TRBD1
TGTGCCAGCAGTGACAGGGCCCATCTCTATGGCTACACCTTC
CASSDRAHLYGYTF
>NA|TRBV4-2|TRBJ1-1|TRBD1
TGTGCCAGCAGCCAAGCCATCAGGGGGCTAAACACTGAAGCTTTCTTT
CASSQAIRGLNTEAFF
>few|TRBV7-3|TRBJ2-2|NA
TGTGCCAGCAGCTTAACGAGAATGAACACCGGGGAGCTGTTTTTT
CASSLTRMNTGELFF
>once|TRBV15|TRBJ1-5|NA
TGTGCCACCAGCCGACAGGAGAGCAATCAGCCCCAGCATTTT
CATSRQESNQPQHF
>NA|TRBV9|TRBJ1-2|NA
TGTGCCAGCAGCCCAGGGATTCTGGGGGAGAACTATGGCTACACCTTC
CASSPGILGENYGYTF
>NA|TRBV9|TRBJ2-3|NA
TGTGCCAGCAGCGGCAATCACGAGGGGCCCGATACGCAGTATTTT
CASSGNHEGPDTQYF
>once|TRBV4-1|TRBJ1-2|TRBD1
TGCGCCAGCAGCCAAGCAGGGACAGGGCTTCCCTATGGCTACACCTTC
CASSQAGTGLPYGYTF
>NA|TRBV6-2/TRBV6-3|TRBJ1-1|NA
TGTGCCAGCAAGCAACGGACCGCAGCTTTCTTT
CASKQRTAAFF
>NA|TRBV6-6|TRBJ1-4|NA
TGTGCCAGCAGGGAAGGCGAAAGTGCCGAAAAACTGTTTTTT
CASREGESAEKLFF
>NA|TRBV6-2/TRBV6-3|TRBJ2-7|NA
TGTGCCAGCAGTTACTCGAGGCCAGGGTGGGGAATGGAGCAGTACTTC
CASSYSRPGWGMEQYF